These 14 T cell receptor beta chains were all obtained from the same sample, sequenced in a study of Graves' ophthalmopathy and Graves' hyperthyroidism. RNA served as the template for amplifying TCR beta CDR3 regions. First-round RT-PCR relied on HTBI primers, and a second-round multiplex PCR came next. TCRdb passed the multiplex PCR reads through MiXCR, listing each CDR3 protein once. The profile shows 660,000 or so distinct CDR3 sequences, 35% to 45% of them singletons. What was sequenced was peripheral blood. The origin of the receptors is an adult man with Graves' ophthalmopathy.

This clonotype was detected ten times or more. This rearrangement joins TRBV4-3 to TRBJ2-7; tentative D call: TRBD2 (5 bases). The CDR3 is 13 amino acids. V was trimmed by 0 bases and J by 6 bases, leaving 9 bases between them. CDR1 and CDR2 (germline): LGHNA, YSLEER. The CDR3 coding sequence is TGCGCCAGCAGCCAAGATCGAGGGCGCGAGCAGTACTTC. It specifies CASSQDRGREQYF.

This clonotype was seen just once. Just one base apart from a much larger clone, this may be a read error. The chain employs TRBV12-3 or TRBV12-4 and TRBJ1-5; D may be TRBD1 (6 bases). The CDR3 runs 15 residues. V gave up 5 bases and J gave up 5 bases, with 16 bases separating them. CDR3 protein: CASSRVRGGYQPQHF. The CDR3 coding sequence is TGTGCCAGCAGTCGGGTCAGGGGAGGGTATCAGCCCCAGCATTTT.

The chain has TRBV25-1 and TRBJ1-2; D possibly corresponds to TRBD1 (6 bases). The CDR3 sequence is 14 residues long. V lost 2 bases to trimming and J lost 6 bases, with 13 bases between them. CDR1 MGHDK and CDR2 SYGVNS come from the germline V gene. CDR3 DNA sequence: TGTGCCAGCAGTGAAACTACAGGGCTGGATGGCTACACCTTC. It specifies CASSETTGLDGYTF.

This clonotype was counted many times. The rearrangement links TRBV10-3 to TRBJ1-3; D gene uncertain. Germline lookup yields CDR1 ENHRY and CDR2 SYGVKD. Trimming stripped 11 bases from V and 2 bases from J, with 16 bases between. The CDR3 covers 14 residues. Here the CDR3 reads CAAKSATPGNTIYF. As DNA, the CDR3 is TGTGCCGCCAAATCGGCCACACCTGGAAACACCATATATTTT.

V gene TRBV18 combines with J gene TRBJ1-1; D ambiguous. This CDR3 has 12 residues. Germline CDR1 is KGHSH and CDR2 is LQKENI. Deletions cut 3 bases from V and 8 bases from J, with 10 bases between. CDR3 in amino acids: CASSPSDDEAFF. For the CDR3, the DNA is TGTGCCAGCTCACCGTCGGACGACGAAGCTTTCTTT.

In the case of this clonotype: This may stem from a read error, because a much larger clone lies one nucleotide away. The chain employs TRBV5-1 and TRBJ1-2, with a weak D call TRBD1 (6 bases). CDR1 is SGHRS and CDR2 is YFSETQ in the germline V gene. The CDR3 runs to 16 residues. Trimming took 4 bases from V and 4 from J, leaving 20 bases between them. The chain's CDR3 is CASSRIPDEDSYGYTF. CDR3 in DNA: TGCGCCAGCAGCCGCATCCCTGACGAGGACAGCTATGGCTACACCTTC.

This clonotype was observed many times. This chain links TRBV5-1 with TRBJ1-1; D is uncertain. This CDR3 is built from 14 residues. Germline lookup yields CDR1 SGHRS and CDR2 YFSETQ. Between the trimmed V and J ends, which lost 1 base and 1 base, there was a span of 8 bases. Here the CDR3 reads CASSLSVENTEAFF. The CDR3 DNA reads as TGCGCCAGCAGCTTGTCGGTCGAGAACACTGAAGCTTTCTTT.

This clonotype was seen a handful of times. V is TRBV6-6 and J is TRBJ1-6, with no clear D. V dropped 5 bases and J dropped 0 bases, with 8 bases sitting between them. CDR1 and CDR2 from the germline V gene are MNHNY and SVGAGI (reference sequence). This CDR3 has 15 amino acids. The CDR3: CASSPSFSYNSPLHF. CDR3 DNA: TGTGCCAGCAGTCCCAGTTTCTCCTATAATTCACCCCTCCACTTT.

This clonotype has a count of ten or more. The chain couples TRBV7-3 to TRBJ1-2; D may be TRBD1 (6 bases). CDR1 and CDR2 from the germline V gene are SGHTA and FQGTGA. Trimming took 5 bases from V and 8 from J, leaving 15 bases between them. The CDR3 has 13 amino acids. The CDR3 region is CASSLRGSAGYTF. The CDR3 DNA sequence: TGTGCCAGCAGCCTCAGGGGCTCCGCCGGCTACACCTTC.

V is TRBV19 and J is TRBJ1-5; 11 bases fit TRBD1. Germline trimming cut 2 bases from V and 7 bases from J; bases unmatched to any gene: 4. CDR1 and CDR2 from the germline V gene are LNHDA and SQIVND (reference sequence). The CDR3 consists of 15 residues. This CDR3 is CASSILGQGGQPQHF. The CDR3 DNA sequence: TGTGCCAGTAGTATATTGGGACAGGGGGGACAGCCCCAGCATTTT.

This clonotype came up many times. The chain has TRBV7-2 and TRBJ1-5, with 7 bases lining up with TRBD1. This CDR3 comprises 13 residues. Looked up from germline, CDR1 is SGHTA and CDR2 is FQGNSA. V lost 5 bases and J lost 9; bases outside the gene matches: 7. The CDR3 here is CASSVQGEGPQHF. The DNA for the CDR3 is TGTGCCAGCAGCGTCCAGGGGGAAGGGCCCCAGCATTTT.

CDR3 protein: CASNSGGRGEAFF. The CDR3 DNA reads TGTGCCAGCAACTCAGGGGGGCGGGGGGAAGCTTTCTTT. The chain is built from TRBV6-5 and TRBJ1-1; 7 bases map to TRBD1. The CDR3 runs to 13 residues. Germline V lookup: CDR1 MNHEY, CDR2 SVGAGI. V shed 7 bases, J shed 8 bases, and the junction held 10 bases outside the gene matches.

This clonotype was seen many times. This sequence joins TRBV9 and TRBJ2-5; weak D call: TRBD1 (6 bases). V lost 2 bases, J lost 3 bases, and 11 bases lay in between. Germline lookup yields CDR1 SGDLS and CDR2 YYNGEE. The CDR3 has 14 amino acids. This chain's CDR3 is CASSVLDREETQYF. The CDR3 region has the DNA TGTGCCAGCAGCGTCCTGGACAGAGAAGAGACCCAGTACTTC.

This clonotype was seen at least ten times. The chain couples TRBV6-6 to TRBJ2-5; D is possibly TRBD2 (5 bases). In germline, CDR1 is MNHNY, CDR2 SVGAGI (reference sequence). This CDR3 is 12 amino acids long. V was clipped by 6 bases and J by 4 bases, with 9 bases between them. Here the CDR3 DNA reads TGTGCCAGCAGACCGGCGGGAGAGACCCAGTACTTC. Its translation: CASRPAGETQYF.